This T cell receptor beta chain originates from a study of blood T cell repertoires in COVID-19. For the study at large: The cDNA or gDNA used as material had been derived from T cells, B-cell-depleted T cells, or PBMCs.

Here immunoSEQ multiplex PCR was the method, and the copy in TCRdb shows in-frame clones only, minus some. The repertoire consists of some 180,000 clones, with roughly 85% occurring once and the leading ten covering around 8%. CDR3 length: 16 amino acids. The junction had 10 bases not matched to a gene; V was cut back by 6 bases and J by 5 bases. The germline CDR1 and CDR2 sequences are MNHEY and SMNVEV (reference sequence). Sequencing was performed on peripheral blood. The chain carries TRBV27 and TRBJ1-6; 7 nucleotides line up with TRBD1. This receptor was identified in a woman aged 55 to 70 with acute or convalescent COVID-19. The CDR3: CASRPRTGSDNSPLHF. CDR3 DNA: TGTGCCAGCAGACCTCGGACAGGCTCGGATAATTCACCCCTCCACTTT.